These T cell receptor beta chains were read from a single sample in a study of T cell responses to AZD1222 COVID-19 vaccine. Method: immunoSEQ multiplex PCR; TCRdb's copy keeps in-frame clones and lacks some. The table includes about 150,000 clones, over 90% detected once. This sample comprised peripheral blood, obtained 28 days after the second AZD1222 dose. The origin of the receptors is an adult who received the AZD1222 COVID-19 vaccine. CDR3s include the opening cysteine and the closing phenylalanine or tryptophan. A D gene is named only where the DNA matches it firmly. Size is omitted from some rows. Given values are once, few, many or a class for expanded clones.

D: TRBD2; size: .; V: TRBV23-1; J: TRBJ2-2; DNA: TGCGCGCGAGGGCTAGCGGGAGGGCTGGCCGGGGAGCTGTTTTTT; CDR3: CARGLAGGLAGELFF
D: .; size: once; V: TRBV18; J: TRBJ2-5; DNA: TGTGCCAGCTCAGCTAGGGGCCCAGAGACCCAGTACTTC; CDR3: CASSARGPETQYF
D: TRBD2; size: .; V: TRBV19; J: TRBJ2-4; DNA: TGTGCCAGTAGTATGGGCGGGAGTTACATTCAGTACTTC; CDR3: CASSMGGSYIQYF
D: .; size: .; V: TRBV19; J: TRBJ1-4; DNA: TGTGCCAGTAGTATGGGTCAGTCTACGGATGAAAAACTGTTTTTT; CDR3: CASSMGQSTDEKLFF
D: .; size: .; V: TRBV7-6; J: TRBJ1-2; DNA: TGTGCCAGCAGCCCATCTATGGGCTACACCTTC; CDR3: CASSPSMGYTF
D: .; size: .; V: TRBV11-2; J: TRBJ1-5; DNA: TGTGCCAGCAGTCGGGACCGCAGAAGCAATCAGCCCCAGCATTTT; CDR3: CASSRDRRSNQPQHF
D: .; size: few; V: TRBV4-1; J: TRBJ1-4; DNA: TGCGCCAGCAGCCTCCACCTAAATAGACAGGAGAAACTGTTTTTT; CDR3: CASSLHLNRQEKLFF
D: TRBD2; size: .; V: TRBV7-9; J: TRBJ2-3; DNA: TGTGCCAGCAGCTTATCGGGGGGGCGCGCAGATACGCAGTATTTT; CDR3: CASSLSGGRADTQYF
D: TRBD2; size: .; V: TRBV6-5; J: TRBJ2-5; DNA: TGTGCCAGCAAGGTAGCGGGAGGTCAAGAGACCCAGTACTTC; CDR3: CASKVAGGQETQYF
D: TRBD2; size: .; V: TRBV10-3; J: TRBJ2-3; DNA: TGTGCCATCAGTGGGACTAGCGGGGTCACAGATACGCAGTATTTT; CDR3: CAISGTSGVTDTQYF
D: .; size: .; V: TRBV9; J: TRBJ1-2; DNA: TGTGCCAGCAGCGTAGGTATACAGAGCTATGGCTACACCTTC; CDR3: CASSVGIQSYGYTF
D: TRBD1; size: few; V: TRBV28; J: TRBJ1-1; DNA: TGTGCCAGCAGTTTAGACAGGGCATTGAACACTGAAGCTTTCTTT; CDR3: CASSLDRALNTEAFF
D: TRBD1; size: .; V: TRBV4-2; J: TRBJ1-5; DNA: TGTGCCAGCAGCCAAGACGCAGGGGGGTATCAGCCCCAGCATTTT; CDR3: CASSQDAGGYQPQHF
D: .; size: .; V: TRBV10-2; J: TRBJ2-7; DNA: TGCGCCAGCAGTGAGTCCGCCTGGGACGAGCAGTACTTC; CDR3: CASSESAWDEQYF
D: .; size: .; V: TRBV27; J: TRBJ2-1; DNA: TGTGCCAGCAGTTTGCACAGGTTAAATGAGCAGTTCTTC; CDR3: CASSLHRLNEQFF
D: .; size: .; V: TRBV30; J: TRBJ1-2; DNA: TGTGCCTGGAGTGTTCGAGGTGGCTACACCTTC; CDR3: CAWSVRGGYTF
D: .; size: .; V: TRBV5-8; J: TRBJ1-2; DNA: TGTGCCAGCAGCTGGGCGGGGCTTAGCTACACCTTC; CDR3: CASSWAGLSYTF
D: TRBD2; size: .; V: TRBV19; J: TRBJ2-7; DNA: TGTGCCAGTACCGCGACTAGCGGGCCGTCCTACGAGCAGTACTTC; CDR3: CASTATSGPSYEQYF
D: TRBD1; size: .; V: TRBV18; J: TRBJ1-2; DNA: TGTGCCAGCTCACGGACCGTTGAGGGGGCAAGGGCGAATGGCTACACCTTC; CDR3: CASSRTVEGARANGYTF
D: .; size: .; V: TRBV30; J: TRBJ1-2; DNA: TGTGCCTGGAGTCTGCAGGTAAACGGCTACACCTTC; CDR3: CAWSLQVNGYTF
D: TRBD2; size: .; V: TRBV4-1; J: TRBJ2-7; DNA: TGCGCCAGCAGTTCCAGCGGGGGGTCCTACGAGCAGTACTTC; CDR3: CASSSSGGSYEQYF
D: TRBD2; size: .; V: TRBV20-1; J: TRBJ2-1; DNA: TGCAGTGCTAGTCCATCTAGCGGGAGTGTCAATGAGCAGTTCTTC; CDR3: CSASPSSGSVNEQFF
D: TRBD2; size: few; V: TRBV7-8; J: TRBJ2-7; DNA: TGTGCCAGCAGCTTAGCCAGCGGGACGTCCTACGAGCAGTACTTC; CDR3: CASSLASGTSYEQYF
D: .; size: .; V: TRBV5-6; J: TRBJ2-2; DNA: TGTGCCAGCAGCTTGCAAAACACCGGGGAGCTGTTTTTT; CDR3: CASSLQNTGELFF
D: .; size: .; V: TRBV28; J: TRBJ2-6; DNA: TGTGCCAGCACGCCCCCAACCGGGGCCAACGTCCTGACTTTC; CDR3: CASTPPTGANVLTF